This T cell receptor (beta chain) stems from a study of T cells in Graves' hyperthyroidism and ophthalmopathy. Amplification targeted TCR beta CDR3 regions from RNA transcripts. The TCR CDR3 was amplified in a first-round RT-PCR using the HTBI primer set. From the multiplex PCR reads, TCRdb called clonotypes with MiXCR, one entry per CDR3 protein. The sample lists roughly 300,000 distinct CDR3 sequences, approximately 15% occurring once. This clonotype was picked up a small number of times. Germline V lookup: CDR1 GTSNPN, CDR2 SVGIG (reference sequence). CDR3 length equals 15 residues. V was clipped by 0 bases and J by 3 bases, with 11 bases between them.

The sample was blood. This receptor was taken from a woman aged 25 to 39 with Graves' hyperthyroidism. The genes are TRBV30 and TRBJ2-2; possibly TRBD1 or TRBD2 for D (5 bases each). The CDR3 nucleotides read TGTGCCTGGAGTGTACGATCGGGGCACACCGGGGAGCTGTTTTTT. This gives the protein CAWSVRSGHTGELFF.